This TCR beta chain was sequenced in a study of T cells in localized non-small cell lung cancer. The V and J ends lost 5 bases and 5 bases respectively, with 16 bases between them. Germline CDR1 is SEHNR and CDR2 is FQNEAQ (reference sequence). This CDR3 has 14 amino acids. In its sample, this clone was seen a few times. Clones were sequenced by immunoSEQ multiplex PCR, and TCRdb holds only the in-frame ones, with some missing. The sample has just under 30,000 clones; roughly nine tenths are singletons. The sequence came from a woman between 35 and 70 years old with stage I lung adenocarcinoma. This chain joins TRBV7-9 and TRBJ2-7, with D possibly TRBD2 on 6 matching bases. The sequences come from peripheral blood, collected before any cancer treatment. The CDR3 DNA reads as TGTGCCAGCAGCGCCGCAGAGGGGAGGCACGAGCAGTACTTC. Protein: CASSAAEGRHEQYF.